This TCR beta chain originates from a study of blood T cell repertoires in COVID-19. Study-level background: In each case, the material was cDNA or gDNA derived from T cells, B-cell-depleted T cells, or PBMCs.

In the authors' methods: Reference gene primers were amplified, and this amplification served to estimate nucleated cell counts. Produced via immunoSEQ multiplex PCR; TCRdb's table is partial and in-frame only. Clonal size and the V and J genes are those of that table, whereas D and trimming came from the DNA. The sample yields around 150,000 clones, approximately 86% seen once. CDR1 and CDR2 (germline): LNHDA, SQIVND (reference sequence). Trimming shortened V by 2 bases and J by 2 bases, and 7 bases separated the two germline ends. This CDR3 has 15 amino acids. The source material was peripheral blood. This TCR was sampled from a man between 65 and 85 years old with acute or convalescent COVID-19. The rearrangement uses TRBV19 and TRBJ1-6; unclear D gene. CDR3 sequence: CASSIRGTYNSPLHF. For the CDR3, the DNA is TGTGCCAGTAGTATAAGAGGGACCTATAATTCACCCCTCCACTTT.